This TCR beta chain was identified in a study of low-dose radiotherapy and immunotherapy resistance in tumors. Study information: Cohort 1 got 0.5 Gy per fraction every 2 weeks, 6.5 Gy in total.

Germline CDR1 and CDR2: SGHNT and YYREEE (reference sequence). The CDR3 is made up of 17 amino acids. The V and J ends lost 0 bases and 0 bases respectively, with 10 bases between them. With a constant-region primer and a V-primer adapter, TCRs were subjected to roughly 18 PCR cycles of amplification. In vitro transcription served to amplify the mRNA that had been isolated. TCRdb reprocessed the reads with MiXCR, giving one entry per CDR3 protein. The repertoire includes roughly 48,000 distinct CDR3 sequences, approximately 35% of them detected once, and roughly 8.2% sits in the top ten. Time point in this sample: after trial treatment. Treatment described: LDRT plus nivolumab, ipilimumab, low-dose cyclophosphamide and aspirin (RACIN trial). Treatment combined nivolumab, ipilimumab, aspirin, low-dose cyclophosphamide and low-dose radiotherapy in a dose-escalation trial. Eligibility was restricted to patients presenting with advanced solid tumors that lacked tumor-infiltrating lymphocytes.

The source material was PBMCs, sampled after low-dose radiotherapy plus immunotherapy. This TCR came from a male donor with rectosigmoid adenocarcinoma. The chain combines TRBV5-4 with TRBJ1-6; a weak D match, TRBD1 (6 bases). The DNA for the CDR3 is TGTGCCAGCAGCTTGGACAGGGCGAGCTCCTATAATTCACCCCTCCACTTT. Residues: CASSLDRASSYNSPLHF. The variable domain in full, with the rest retrieved from reference TRBV5-4 and TRBJ1-6, is ETGVTQSPTHLIKTRGQQVTLRCSSQSGHNTVSWYQQALGQGPQFIFQYYREEENGRGNFPPRFSGLQFPNYSSELNVNALELDDSALYLCASSLDRASSYNSPLHFGNGTRLTVT.